This is a list of T cell receptor beta chains from one sample in a study of cytomegalovirus exposure and HLA in healthy donors. Sequencing used immunoSEQ multiplex PCR; TCRdb keeps in-frame clones, though not all of them. The table records about 140,000 clones, about 80% of them present only once. Sequencing used PBMCs. These receptors were obtained from a male donor in good health and CMV-seronegative. CDR3s include the opening cysteine and the closing phenylalanine or tryptophan. A D gene is named only where the DNA matches it firmly. Clone sizes are given selectively: once, few, many, or a class where the clone is expanded.

cdr3_nt: TGTGCCTGGAGTTGGGGGGGTACTGAAGCTTTCTTT
cdr3_aa: CAWSWGGTEAFF
clone_size: NA
v_call: TRBV30
j_call: TRBJ1-1
d_call: NA

cdr3_nt: TGTGCCTGGAGTGGAAACTCCAACACTGAAGCTTTCTTT
cdr3_aa: CAWSGNSNTEAFF
clone_size: NA
v_call: TRBV30
j_call: TRBJ1-1
d_call: NA

cdr3_nt: TGCAGCGTTGATAGCCGCGGGGGGTTAACGGATACGCAGTATTTT
cdr3_aa: CSVDSRGGLTDTQYF
clone_size: NA
v_call: TRBV29-1
j_call: TRBJ2-3
d_call: TRBD2

cdr3_nt: TGCGCCAGCAGCTTAACGGGACAAAATGAGCAGTTCTTC
cdr3_aa: CASSLTGQNEQFF
clone_size: NA
v_call: TRBV5-1
j_call: TRBJ2-1
d_call: NA

cdr3_nt: TGTGCCAGCAGCCCTAGCGGGGGGGTGTACCAAGAGACCCAGTACTTC
cdr3_aa: CASSPSGGVYQETQYF
clone_size: NA
v_call: TRBV27
j_call: TRBJ2-5
d_call: TRBD2

cdr3_nt: TGTGCCAGCAGTGTTGGACTAGCGGGGCAGCGTGAGCAGTTCTTC
cdr3_aa: CASSVGLAGQREQFF
clone_size: few
v_call: TRBV2
j_call: TRBJ2-1
d_call: TRBD2

cdr3_nt: TGCGCCAGCAGCCTAGACAGGGGCGCCCCAAATTCACCCCTCCACTTT
cdr3_aa: CASSLDRGAPNSPLHF
clone_size: once
v_call: TRBV4-3
j_call: TRBJ1-6
d_call: TRBD1

cdr3_nt: TGCGCCAGCAGCTTGTTCCAGGGGGGTGATTCACCCCTCCACTTT
cdr3_aa: CASSLFQGGDSPLHF
clone_size: NA
v_call: TRBV5-1
j_call: TRBJ1-6
d_call: TRBD1

cdr3_nt: TGCGCCAGCAGCCAAGGGCAGGGGAGTTCGACTAATGAAAAACTGTTTTTT
cdr3_aa: CASSQGQGSSTNEKLFF
clone_size: NA
v_call: TRBV4-3
j_call: TRBJ1-4
d_call: NA

cdr3_nt: TGTGCCAGCAGCTTAAATGGGGGGTTAGTCGGGGAGCTGTTTTTT
cdr3_aa: CASSLNGGLVGELFF
clone_size: NA
v_call: TRBV7-3
j_call: TRBJ2-2
d_call: NA

cdr3_nt: TGTGCCAGCAGTTACTCCCCCTCAGATACGCAGTATTTT
cdr3_aa: CASSYSPSDTQYF
clone_size: NA
v_call: TRBV6-6
j_call: TRBJ2-3
d_call: NA

cdr3_nt: TGTGCCAGCAGCCAAACTAACAATGAGCAGTTCTTC
cdr3_aa: CASSQTNNEQFF
clone_size: NA
v_call: TRBV7-9
j_call: TRBJ2-1
d_call: NA

cdr3_nt: TGTGCCAGTAGTATCATTTCCACTCCCTACGAGCAGTACTTC
cdr3_aa: CASSIISTPYEQYF
clone_size: NA
v_call: TRBV19
j_call: TRBJ2-7
d_call: NA

cdr3_nt: TGTGCCAGCAGCCCGGGGACAGCCTACGAGCAGTACTTC
cdr3_aa: CASSPGTAYEQYF
clone_size: NA
v_call: TRBV14
j_call: TRBJ2-7
d_call: TRBD1

cdr3_nt: TGTGCCAGCTCCCCTGAGGATCGTAGAAGCAATCAGCCCCAGCATTTT
cdr3_aa: CASSPEDRRSNQPQHF
clone_size: NA
v_call: TRBV18
j_call: TRBJ1-5
d_call: NA

cdr3_nt: TGCGCCAGCAGCCAAGAATGGGAGGGACTGGTCACCTTC
cdr3_aa: CASSQEWEGLVTF
clone_size: NA
v_call: TRBV4-3
j_call: TRBJ1-2
d_call: NA

cdr3_nt: TGCGCCAGCAGCTTGGGGCAGGGGGGAGCCTACGAGCAGTACTTC
cdr3_aa: CASSLGQGGAYEQYF
clone_size: NA
v_call: TRBV5-1
j_call: TRBJ2-7
d_call: NA

cdr3_nt: TGTGCCAGTACCCCAGTACGGGGGGACACTGAAGCTTTCTTT
cdr3_aa: CASTPVRGDTEAFF
clone_size: NA
v_call: TRBV19
j_call: TRBJ1-1
d_call: NA

cdr3_nt: TGTGCCAGCAGCCAAGATGGAGCGGGCGGCTCCTACGAGCAGTACTTC
cdr3_aa: CASSQDGAGGSYEQYF
clone_size: NA
v_call: TRBV4-2
j_call: TRBJ2-7
d_call: NA

cdr3_nt: TGTGCCAGCAGCTTTTTCCGGGAGACCCAGTACTTC
cdr3_aa: CASSFFRETQYF
clone_size: NA
v_call: TRBV5-4
j_call: TRBJ2-5
d_call: NA

cdr3_nt: TGTGCCAGCAGCTTACAACTAAAAGAAAGGGGAGGGAAACTGTTTTTT
cdr3_aa: CASSLQLKERGGKLFF
clone_size: few
v_call: TRBV7-9
j_call: TRBJ1-4
d_call: NA

cdr3_nt: TGTGCCAGCAGCTTTGGGACAGGTAAAACCTACGAGCAGTACTTC
cdr3_aa: CASSFGTGKTYEQYF
clone_size: NA
v_call: TRBV5-6
j_call: TRBJ2-7
d_call: TRBD1

cdr3_nt: TGTGCCAGCAGTCCCCGGGACAGGGGGACCGGGGAGCTGTTTTTT
cdr3_aa: CASSPRDRGTGELFF
clone_size: NA
v_call: TRBV27
j_call: TRBJ2-2
d_call: TRBD1

cdr3_nt: TGTGCCAGCAGCCCCACGACAGGCGACTATGGCTACACCTTC
cdr3_aa: CASSPTTGDYGYTF
clone_size: NA
v_call: TRBV7-2
j_call: TRBJ1-2
d_call: NA

cdr3_nt: TGCGCCAGCAGCCGGGACAGGGAGGCCACTGAAGCTTTCTTT
cdr3_aa: CASSRDREATEAFF
clone_size: NA
v_call: TRBV4-3
j_call: TRBJ1-1
d_call: TRBD1

cdr3_nt: TGTGCCAGCAGCCGAGGACAGGGGTCCACCGGGGAGCTGTTTTTT
cdr3_aa: CASSRGQGSTGELFF
clone_size: NA
v_call: TRBV14
j_call: TRBJ2-2
d_call: TRBD1

cdr3_nt: TGTGCCAGCAGCTTAAGGGTAGCGGGGAGGAATGAGCAGTTCTTC
cdr3_aa: CASSLRVAGRNEQFF
clone_size: NA
v_call: TRBV7-3
j_call: TRBJ2-1
d_call: TRBD2

cdr3_nt: TGTGCCAGCAAGCCCGGACTAGCGGGGGAGGATACGCAGTATTTT
cdr3_aa: CASKPGLAGEDTQYF
clone_size: NA
v_call: TRBV6-1
j_call: TRBJ2-3
d_call: TRBD2

cdr3_nt: TGCGCCAGCAGCCAAGGGGTGACAATTGAAGCTTTCTTT
cdr3_aa: CASSQGVTIEAFF
clone_size: NA
v_call: TRBV4-1
j_call: TRBJ1-1
d_call: NA

cdr3_nt: TGTGCCAGCAGCTTAGAAGGGACAGGGTACGAGCAGTACTTC
cdr3_aa: CASSLEGTGYEQYF
clone_size: few
v_call: TRBV7-8
j_call: TRBJ2-7
d_call: TRBD1

cdr3_nt: TGTGCCAGCAGTTTTTTTGGGAGACAGCCCCAGCATTTT
cdr3_aa: CASSFFGRQPQHF
clone_size: NA
v_call: TRBV28
j_call: TRBJ1-5
d_call: NA

cdr3_nt: TGTGCCAGCAGTTATTGGCACACCGCCTACGAGCAGTACTTC
cdr3_aa: CASSYWHTAYEQYF
clone_size: NA
v_call: TRBV6-5
j_call: TRBJ2-7
d_call: NA

cdr3_nt: TGTGCCAGCAGCTTAGCCAGGGGGCAGGAAAAACTGTTTTTT
cdr3_aa: CASSLARGQEKLFF
clone_size: NA
v_call: TRBV7-9
j_call: TRBJ1-4
d_call: TRBD1